The next 17 T cell receptor beta chains were all read from a single sample in a study of CD8 T cells in Susac syndrome. After extraction with the RNeasy kit, roughly 0.5 to 1 ug of the RNA was reverse transcribed using random hexamers. TCRdb reprocessed the immunoSEQ multiplex PCR reads via MiXCR and lists one record per CDR3 protein. The sample contains a few hundred thousand distinct CDR3 sequences, roughly 90% of which appear only once. Sequencing used CD8+ T cells from PBMCs. The receptors originated from a human donor with multiple sclerosis.

This sequence joins TRBV25-1 and TRBJ2-2, with D tentatively TRBD1 (5 bases). Germline lookup yields CDR1 MGHDK and CDR2 SYGVNS. CDR3 size: 16 residues. V shed 1 base and J shed 4 bases, with 13 bases lying between them. CDR3 loop: CASSELEWGGTGELFF. For the CDR3, the DNA is TGTGCCAGCAGTGAATTGGAGTGGGGCGGCACCGGGGAGCTGTTTTTT.

V gene TRBV28 combines with J gene TRBJ1-2, with D uncertain. This CDR3 contains 15 residues. Deletions cut 5 bases from V and 2 bases from J, with 15 bases between. The germline gives CDR1 MDHEN, CDR2 SYDVKM. This CDR3 reads CASSLNTDGNYGYTF. In DNA, the CDR3 is TGTGCCAGCAGTCTCAACACCGACGGGAACTATGGCTACACCTTC.

The gene calls are TRBV12-3 or TRBV12-4 and TRBJ1-1; TRBD1 might be the D (5 bases). V lost 4 bases to trimming and J lost 6 bases, with 15 bases between them. There are 14 residues in the CDR3. CDR3 in amino acids: CASSSGLWDSEAFF. CDR3 nucleotide sequence: TGTGCCAGCAGTTCGGGCCTATGGGACTCTGAAGCTTTCTTT.

This sequence joins TRBV5-4 and TRBJ2-1; TRBD2 matches at 8 bases. The length of the CDR3 is 15 residues. Germline CDR1 and CDR2: SGHNT and YYREEE (reference sequence). V lost 4 bases and J lost 4; bases outside the gene matches: 7. CDR3: CASSPATSGYNEQFF. CDR3 sequence (DNA): TGTGCCAGCAGCCCCGCCACTAGCGGTTACAATGAGCAGTTCTTC.

This clonotype was seen just once. The V call is TRBV19, the J call TRBJ1-3, with 7 bases identical to TRBD1. The germline V gene encodes CDR1 LNHDA and CDR2 SQIVND (reference sequence). V was pared by 8 bases and J by 0 bases, with 10 bases of the junction left unmatched. CDR3 length: 16 residues. The CDR3 protein is CASSLLRDSSGNTIYF. The CDR3 bases are TGTGCCAGTTCTCTACTTCGGGACAGCTCTGGAAACACCATATATTTT.

V is TRBV4-3 and J is TRBJ1-1, with a weak D call TRBD1 (6 bases). The CDR3 spans 15 residues. Trimming took 7 bases from V and 10 from J, leaving 25 bases between them. Looked up from germline, CDR1 is LGHNA and CDR2 is YSLEER. CDR3: CASITSADSPSPAFF. The CDR3 DNA sequence: TGCGCCAGCATTACATCCGCGGACAGCCCTTCACCAGCTTTCTTT.

The chain joins TRBV29-1 to TRBJ2-3, with TRBD1 matching over 9 bases. Germline V CDR1 and CDR2: SQVTM, ANQGSEA. The CDR3 sequence is 14 residues long. J lost 3 bases, V lost 7 bases, and 8 bases had no gene match. The CDR3 DNA reads as TGCAGCGATTTCACAGGGGGCGGAACAGATACGCAGTATTTT. Its translation is CSDFTGGGTDTQYF.

The chain combines TRBV11-2 with TRBJ2-2; unclear D gene. Per the germline V gene, CDR1 is SGHAT and CDR2 is FQNNGV. The length of the CDR3 is 14 residues. V was pared by 1 base and J by 2 bases, with 5 bases between. CDR3 residues: CASSLAENTGELFF. CDR3 DNA sequence: TGTGCCAGCAGCTTAGCCGAAAACACCGGGGAGCTGTTTTTT.

The chain links TRBV28 to TRBJ2-3; D remains unclear. The CDR3 is made up of 15 amino acids. The V and J ends lost 4 bases and 0 bases respectively, with 11 bases between them. Germline values: CDR1 MDHEN, CDR2 SYDVKM. CDR3 sequence: CASSSTERSTDTQYF. The DNA of the CDR3 is TGTGCCAGCAGTTCGACCGAGAGGAGCACAGATACGCAGTATTTT.

The chain couples TRBV7-9 to TRBJ2-5; D gene uncertain. The CDR3 sequence is 13 residues long. The ends were cut back, 5 bases at V and 5 bases at J, with 12 bases in the middle. Germline values: CDR1 SEHNR, CDR2 FQNEAQ (reference sequence). CDR3 residues: CASSPPVGETQYF. The CDR3 nucleotides read TGTGCCAGCAGCCCCCCGGTTGGGGAGACCCAGTACTTC. Combining the CDR3 with reference TRBV7-9 and TRBJ2-5 gives the whole variable domain DTGVSQNPRHKITKRGQNVTFRCDPISEHNRLYWYRQTLGQGPEFLTYFQNEAQLEKSRLLSDRFSAERPKGSFSTLEIQRTEQGDSAMYLCASSPPVGETQYFGPGTRLLVL.

The chain employs TRBV6-6 and TRBJ2-1; a weak D match, TRBD2 (5 bases). V dropped 10 bases and J dropped 4 bases, with 23 bases sitting between them. The CDR3 totals 16 residues. Per germline, CDR1 MNHNY and CDR2 SVGAGI (reference sequence). The DNA of the CDR3 is TGTGCCACCTGCCGAGGGTTGGGTCCCGATTACAATGAGCAGTTCTTC. This codes for CATCRGLGPDYNEQFF.

V is TRBV2 and J is TRBJ2-7; TRBD2 is a possible D gene (6 bases). V dropped 0 bases and J dropped 5 bases, with 8 bases sitting between them. From germline, CDR1 is SNHLY and CDR2 FYNNEI. This CDR3 is 13 amino acids long. The CDR3 DNA reads as TGTGCCAGCAGTGAAGCGCGGGGAGACGAGCAGTACTTC. Encoded protein: CASSEARGDEQYF.

This chain links TRBV19 with TRBJ2-1; D possibly corresponds to TRBD2 (6 bases). This CDR3 is built from 12 residues. The V end was cut by 7 bases, the J end by 7 bases, with 11 bases between. In germline, CDR1 is LNHDA, CDR2 SQIVND (reference sequence). The CDR3 here is CASNRGNNEQFF. The CDR3 DNA reads TGTGCCAGTAACCGGGGGAATAATGAGCAGTTCTTC.

This clonotype was picked up one time. The CDR3 spells CSAPPGSTGEQYF. As DNA, the CDR3 is TGCAGTGCTCCGCCGGGGAGCACAGGCGAGCAGTACTTC. The chain employs TRBV20-1 and TRBJ2-7, with D perhaps assigned TRBD1 or TRBD2 (5 bases each). Per germline, CDR1 DFQATT and CDR2 SNEGSKA (reference sequence). The CDR3 runs 13 residues. The V and J ends lost 5 bases and 6 bases respectively, with 17 bases between them.

This sequence joins TRBV6-2 or TRBV6-3 and TRBJ2-7, with 8 bases that match TRBD1. The CDR3 runs to 15 residues. The germline CDR1 and CDR2 sequences are MNHEY and SVGEGT. J was trimmed by 4 bases and V by 2 bases; bases with no gene match: 7. The DNA of the CDR3 is TGTGCCAGCAGTTACGGACAGGGAGTCGGGTACGAGCAGTACTTC. Protein product: CASSYGQGVGYEQYF.

J is TRBJ2-7 and V is TRBV4-3; the D gene is possibly TRBD1 (6 bases). V lost 0 bases and J 2 bases, leaving 11 bases between the germline ends. Germline CDR1 is LGHNA and CDR2 is YSLEER. The CDR3 runs 15 residues. The CDR3 loop reads CASSQDWQGTYEQYF. In DNA, the CDR3 is TGCGCCAGCAGCCAAGATTGGCAGGGGACCTACGAGCAGTACTTC.

This clonotype was seen just once. This chain joins TRBV7-9 and TRBJ2-3, with TRBD2 identical over 15 bases. This CDR3 region has 16 residues. V lost 5 bases and J lost 5; bases outside the gene matches: 5. The V gene's germline CDR1 is SEHNR and CDR2 FQNEAQ (reference sequence). The DNA of the CDR3 is TGTGCCAGCAGCCGATCGGGACTAGCGGGAGGAGATACGCAGTATTTT. As protein: CASSRSGLAGGDTQYF.